This T cell receptor (beta chain) appears in the sequencing data of a study of blood T cell repertoires in COVID-19. Across the whole study: Some COVID-19 samples were acute and others convalescent; all came from the United States, Italy and Spain. T cells, B-cell-depleted T cells, or PBMCs provided the cDNA or gDNA that served as material.

Methods used by the authors: Using reference gene primer amplification, nucleated cell counts were estimated. Assay used: immunoSEQ multiplex PCR; TCRdb lists only in-frame clones, some missing. The V and J calls and clone size come from that table; D and trimming were worked out from the DNA. Of 100,000 or so clones listed, about four fifths are singletons. The CDR3 has 13 residues. J gave up 6 bases and V 5 bases, and 3 bases lay outside the gene matches. Germline CDR1 reads MNHEY; CDR2 reads SMNVEV (reference sequence). The sequenced sample consisted of peripheral blood. This clonotype was sampled from a man aged 65-85 years with active or convalescent COVID-19. V is TRBV27 and J is TRBJ1-5; TRBD1 matches 8 bases. The CDR3, as DNA: TGTGCCAGCAGTCCGGACAGGGTTCAGCCCCAGCATTTT. Encoded protein: CASSPDRVQPQHF.